This T cell receptor beta chain was documented in a study of vaccination effects on CD4 cells after COVID-19. This clone has more than one count but fewer than ten. Antigen: not known. The study's findings and limits: Healthy vaccinees' vaccine-induced clones included only 1 of 255 that recognized common cold coronaviruses.

TCRdb's table, derived via immunoSEQ multiplex PCR, lists solely in-frame clones and lacks some. Of 25,000 to 30,000 clones listed, around 79% were seen once; the top ten hold 10%. In the ViraFEST assay, antigen-specific CD4+ clonotypes were identified by expansion after peptide-pool stimulation. Cells that had been cultured for 10 days were the source of isolated CD4+ T cells. Participants were given two doses of BNT162b2 or mRNA-1273 vaccine. Replacing half the medium with IL-2 medium was done on days 3 and 7. This specimen consisted of CD4+ T cells from PBMCs cultured with HCoV-NL63 spike peptides, obtained after COVID-19 vaccination. This TCR came from a human donor who received a COVID-19 vaccine.

CDR3 loop: CAGGGGWGADTEAFF. CDR3 in DNA: TGTGCCGGCGGTGGGGGGTGGGGGGCGGACACTGAAGCTTTCTTT. The rearrangement uses TRBV2 and TRBJ1-1, with a possible D match to TRBD1 (6 bases). The germline gives CDR1 SNHLY, CDR2 FYNNEI. This CDR3 spans 15 amino acids. Trimming cost V 11 bases and J 3 bases, with 22 bases left between them.